These T cell receptor beta chains were read from a single sample in a study of OX40 agonist ivuxolimab in advanced cancers. The method was immunoSEQ multiplex PCR; TCRdb's version includes in-frame clones alone and lacks a portion of them. Counted here are 87,000 or so clones, around 85% occurring once; the ten biggest clones make up 3.8%. Source: CD4+ or CD8+ T cells sorted from blood, taken in a trial of the OX40 agonist ivuxolimab. The source of these receptors is an adult with an advanced solid tumor such as melanoma, head and neck, liver or kidney cancer. CDR3s include the opening cysteine and the closing phenylalanine or tryptophan. A D gene is named only where the DNA matches it firmly. Only part of the rows carry a size: once, few, many, or a class if the clone is expanded.

v_call	clone_size	d_call	j_call	cdr3_aa	cdr3_nt
TRBV4-3	.	TRBD1	TRBJ2-7	CASSQEGTGRAEQYF	TGCGCCAGCAGCCAAGAGGGGACAGGGAGGGCAGAGCAGTACTTC
TRBV18	.	.	TRBJ2-7	CASSPGRDYEQYF	TGTGCCAGCTCACCAGGGCGGGACTACGAGCAGTACTTC
TRBV18	.	.	TRBJ1-5	CASSPTGHQPQHF	TGTGCCAGCTCCCCGACAGGACATCAGCCCCAGCATTTT
TRBV19	once	TRBD1	TRBJ2-3	CASSPSGTGTMDTQYF	TGTGCCAGTAGTCCCTCCGGGACAGGGACGATGGATACGCAGTATTTT
TRBV11-1	.	.	TRBJ2-3	CASSLARGDTQYF	TGTGCCAGCAGCTTAGCGCGGGGAGATACGCAGTATTTT
TRBV4-2	.	.	TRBJ2-1	CASSLVNNEQFF	TGTGCCAGCAGCCTAGTGAACAATGAGCAGTTCTTC
TRBV2	.	.	TRBJ1-2	CASRTGTEMF	TGTGCCAGCAGGACGGGGACTGAGATGTTC
TRBV5-5	.	.	TRBJ2-7	CASSFAGTGEQYF	TGTGCCAGCAGCTTTGCAGGGACCGGCGAGCAGTACTTC
TRBV9	.	TRBD1	TRBJ2-4	CASSVGTADADIQYF	TGTGCCAGCAGCGTCGGGACAGCCGACGCGGACATTCAGTACTTC
TRBV6-1	once	TRBD2	TRBJ2-7	CASSELLSGRAGEQYF	TGTGCCAGCAGTGAGTTACTTAGCGGGAGGGCCGGCGAGCAGTACTTC
TRBV19	.	.	TRBJ1-1	CASSIKWTPTGAFF	TGTGCCAGTAGTATAAAGTGGACCCCTACGGGAGCTTTCTTT
TRBV28	.	.	TRBJ1-1	CASSLRGLVTEAFF	TGTGCCAGCAGCCTAAGGGGTTTGGTCACTGAAGCTTTCTTT
TRBV4-1	once	TRBD2	TRBJ2-1	CASSPTSGGKGEQFF	TGCGCCAGCAGCCCGACTAGCGGGGGGAAGGGTGAGCAGTTCTTC
TRBV28	.	TRBD1	TRBJ1-2	CASRGTGRRYGYTF	TGTGCCAGCAGGGGGACAGGGAGGCGATATGGCTACACCTTC
TRBV19	.	.	TRBJ1-1	CASTLNTEAFF	TGTGCCAGTACCCTGAACACTGAAGCTTTCTTT
TRBV27	.	.	TRBJ1-5	CASGDPGGRNQPQHF	TGTGCCAGCGGCGATCCCGGGGGGCGAAATCAGCCCCAGCATTTT
TRBV29-1	.	.	TRBJ2-2	CSVRRGGELFF	TGCAGCGTTCGGAGGGGCGGGGAGCTGTTTTTT
TRBV28	.	TRBD1	TRBJ2-2	CASSLLGTGLAGELFF	TGTGCCAGCAGTTTATTAGGGACAGGTCTCGCCGGGGAGCTGTTTTTT
TRBV4-3	few	.	TRBJ1-3	CASSQGQTDGSGNTIYF	TGCGCCAGCAGCCAAGGGCAGACAGATGGCTCTGGAAACACCATATATTTT
TRBV9	.	.	TRBJ2-1	CASRPADAFDEQFF	TGTGCCAGCCGGCCGGCGGATGCGTTCGATGAGCAGTTCTTC
TRBV5-4	.	.	TRBJ2-3	CASSADTSDTQYF	TGTGCCAGCAGCGCCGACACGTCGGATACGCAGTATTTT
TRBV10-1	.	.	TRBJ2-3	CASSQTDLPDTQYF	TGCGCCAGCAGTCAGACAGATTTGCCAGATACGCAGTATTTT
TRBV4-1	.	.	TRBJ2-7	CASSQDAGQTSYEQYF	TGCGCCAGCAGCCAAGATGCGGGGCAAACCTCCTACGAGCAGTACTTC
TRBV28	.	.	TRBJ1-1	CASCPANTEAFF	TGTGCCAGCTGCCCGGCGAACACTGAAGCTTTCTTT
TRBV6-1	.	.	TRBJ2-7	CASSLWGWDEQYF	TGTGCCAGCAGTCTCTGGGGGTGGGACGAGCAGTACTTC
TRBV6-1	.	.	TRBJ1-2	CASRLIGGEYGYTF	TGTGCCAGCAGGCTAATTGGGGGGGAGTATGGCTACACCTTC
TRBV5-1	.	.	TRBJ2-3	CASSLSSTDTQYF	TGCGCCAGCAGCTTGAGCTCTACAGATACGCAGTATTTT
TRBV2	.	.	TRBJ2-5	CASSAKPGRITTQYF	TGTGCCAGCAGCGCGAAGCCGGGCCGTATTACGACCCAGTACTTC
TRBV19	.	.	TRBJ2-3	CASRRLDLPDTQYF	TGTGCCAGTAGGAGGCTCGACCTTCCAGATACGCAGTATTTT
TRBV18	.	.	TRBJ2-2	CASSRGADLSGELFF	TGTGCCAGCTCAAGAGGGGCAGACTTGAGCGGGGAGCTGTTTTTT
TRBV28	.	TRBD2	TRBJ2-7	CAIRRLAGTGEQYF	TGTGCCATCCGCCGACTAGCGGGGACCGGAGAGCAGTACTTC
TRBV11-2	.	.	TRBJ1-1	CASSFGGWGATEAFF	TGTGCCAGCAGCTTCGGAGGTTGGGGGGCGACTGAAGCTTTCTTT
TRBV19	.	TRBD1	TRBJ1-5	CASSILGQGGNQPQHF	TGTGCCAGTAGTATTCTCGGACAGGGTGGCAATCAGCCCCAGCATTTT
TRBV2	.	.	TRBJ1-4	CASSGQRNEKLFF	TGTGCCAGCAGTGGACAGAGGAATGAAAAACTGTTTTTT
TRBV27	.	.	TRBJ2-5	CASSLRGESFWYQETQYF	TGTGCCAGCAGTTTAAGGGGGGAGAGCTTTTGGTACCAAGAGACCCAGTACTTC
TRBV15	.	TRBD2	TRBJ2-1	CATSWIAGSYNEQFF	TGTGCCACCAGTTGGATAGCGGGCTCTTACAATGAGCAGTTCTTC
TRBV7-9	.	.	TRBJ1-4	CASSFTTATNEKLFF	TGTGCCAGCAGCTTTACAACAGCAACTAATGAAAAACTGTTTTTT
TRBV2	.	.	TRBJ2-7	CASSEGGSYEQYF	TGTGCCAGCAGTGAGGGCGGCTCCTACGAGCAGTACTTC
TRBV7-2	.	.	TRBJ2-1	CASSGPLAGYNEQFF	TGTGCCAGCAGCGGCCCCCTGGCGGGATACAATGAGCAGTTCTTC
TRBV30	once	.	TRBJ2-7	CAWSGSVGYEQYF	TGTGCCTGGAGTGGTAGCGTCGGCTACGAGCAGTACTTC
TRBV5-1	.	.	TRBJ2-1	CASRRVLSSYNEQFF	TGCGCCAGCAGGAGGGTCCTTAGCTCCTACAATGAGCAGTTCTTC
TRBV2	.	.	TRBJ1-2	CARQGYYGYTF	TGTGCCAGACAGGGATACTATGGCTACACCTTC
TRBV18	.	TRBD1	TRBJ1-3	CASSPTGFARSGNTIYF	TGTGCCAGCTCACCGACAGGGTTCGCCCGCTCTGGAAACACCATATATTTT
TRBV5-1	.	TRBD2	TRBJ2-1	CASSLGGLAEAHEQFF	TGCGCCAGCAGCTTGGGGGGACTAGCTGAGGCACATGAGCAGTTCTTC